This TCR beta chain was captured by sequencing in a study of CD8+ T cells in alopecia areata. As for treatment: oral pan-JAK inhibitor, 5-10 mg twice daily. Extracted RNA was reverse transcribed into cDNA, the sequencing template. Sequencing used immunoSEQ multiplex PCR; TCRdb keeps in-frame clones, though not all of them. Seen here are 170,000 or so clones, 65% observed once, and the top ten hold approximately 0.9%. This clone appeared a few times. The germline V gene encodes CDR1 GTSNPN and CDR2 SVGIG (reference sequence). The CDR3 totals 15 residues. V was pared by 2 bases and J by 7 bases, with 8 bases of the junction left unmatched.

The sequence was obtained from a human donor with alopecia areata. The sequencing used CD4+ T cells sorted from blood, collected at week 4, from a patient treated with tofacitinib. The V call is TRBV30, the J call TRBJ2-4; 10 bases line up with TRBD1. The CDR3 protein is CAWSKGQGLMNIQYF. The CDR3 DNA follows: TGTGCCTGGAGTAAGGGACAGGGGCTCATGAACATTCAGTACTTC.